This TCR beta chain emerged from a study of breast tumors, draining lymph nodes, adjacent tissues. Study results and limitations: The lymph node origin of tumor T cells was framed as consistent with a hypothesis, not demonstrated. Tumor and nontumor repertoires were significantly more similar in luminal-like than in basal-like breast cancer.

TCRdb processed the multiplex PCR reads anew with MiXCR; each CDR3 protein has one entry. This repertoire shows roughly 15,000 distinct CDR3 sequences, approximately 50% found once; its top ten account for about 30%. This clonotype was detected only a few times. Its target is not known. The junction shows a germline mismatch at one end, possibly a read error. The CDR3 sequence is 14 residues long. CDR1 and CDR2 (germline): MNHEY, SMNVEV (reference sequence). The source is a female donor with breast cancer. Some clones in this sample may be carry-over from other donors' samples. V is TRBV27 and J is TRBJ1-5; D is undetermined. Sequencing input: tumor-adjacent breast tissue. The CDR3 DNA follows: TGTGCCAGCGAAGGGCCGCTTAGCAACCAGCCCCAGCATTTT. Amino acid sequence: CASEGPLSNQPQHF.